The 31 T cell receptor beta chains below come from one sample, sequenced in a study of CD8+CD57+ T cells in acquired aplastic anemia. TCR beta VDJ and CDR3 profiles were obtained from a genomic DNA template. TCRdb re-derived calls from the reads in MiXCR, one entry per CDR3 protein. This sample yields roughly 300,000 distinct CDR3 sequences, of which roughly half are seen a single time; 7.5% to 9% belongs to the top ten. Source material: sorted CD4+, CD8+, or CD8+CD57+ T cells (not recorded which) from PBMCs. The receptors originated from a human donor with severe aplastic anemia or a healthy control (not recorded which).

This clonotype appeared many times. One end of the junction does not line up with germline, which may come from a read error. CDR3 bases: TGCAGCGTGGACCCTGGGACAGGGGGCTCATTC. Translated: CSVDPGTGGSF. The gene calls are TRBV29-1 and TRBJ2-5; 12 positions agree with TRBD1. The CDR3 totals 11 residues. CDR1 is SQVTM, CDR2 ANQGSEA, per germline.

This clonotype was counted a few times. This rearrangement joins TRBV7-8 to TRBJ2-7; D uncertain. The V end lost 0 bases, the J end lost 0 bases, and 15 bases lay between the germline ends. The CDR3 runs to 17 residues. Germline CDR1 is SGHVS and CDR2 is FQNEAQ. Here the CDR3 DNA reads TGTGCCAGCAGCTTAGCCGCACATGTCGCGAACTCCTACGAGCAGTACTTC. It specifies CASSLAAHVANSYEQYF.

This clonotype was counted ten times or more. The rearrangement joins TRBV2 to TRBJ1-2; possibly TRBD1 for D (5 bases). This CDR3 contains 12 residues. Germline V gene data show CDR1 as SNHLY and CDR2 as FYNNEI. Trimming pared 6 bases from V and 2 bases from J, leaving 7 bases between. The CDR3, as DNA: TGTGCCAGCAGGGGGGGGAACTATGGCTACACCTTC. This encodes CASRGGNYGYTF.

V usage is TRBV5-6 and J usage is TRBJ1-6; a possible D gene is TRBD1 (5 bases). The germline gives CDR1 SGHDT, CDR2 YYEEEE. V shed 0 bases and J shed 8 bases, with 12 bases lying between them. The CDR3 extends over 15 amino acids. The DNA of the CDR3 is TGTGCCAGCAGCTTGGTAGGGGTTGGCGATTCACCCCTCCACTTT. Protein product: CASSLVGVGDSPLHF.

The J gene is TRBJ1-6, the V gene TRBV12-1; the DNA was not compared with TRBD1, the D call given in the table. TRBV12-1 is a pseudogene locus. The CDR3 extends over 13 amino acids. The CDR3 DNA follows: TGTGCCAGCATCCCGGTTGGAAATTCACCCCTCCACTTT. It specifies CASIPVGNSPLHF.

The sample holds many counts of this clonotype. V and J are TRBV28 and TRBJ1-5; D perhaps matches TRBD1 (5 bases). Trimming removed 8 bases from V and 1 base from J, with 21 bases in between. This CDR3 is built from 17 residues. Germline-derived CDR1 and CDR2 are MDHEN and SYDVKM. CDR3 sequence reads: CASVPAGPGLSNQPQHF. The CDR3 bases are TGTGCCAGCGTCCCTGCGGGACCAGGGCTGAGCAATCAGCCCCAGCATTTT.

In this sample, this clonotype turned up a few times. The genes are TRBV7-8 and TRBJ2-7; D may be TRBD2 (7 bases). With 5 bases removed from V and 4 bases from J, the gap between germline ends came to 21 bases. Germline lookup yields CDR1 SGHVS and CDR2 FQNEAQ. This CDR3 is 16 amino acids long. The CDR3 protein is CASSMWAGAPPYEQYF. In nucleotides, the CDR3 is TGTGCCAGCAGCATGTGGGCGGGGGCCCCTCCTTACGAGCAGTACTTC.

This clonotype was picked up one time. The CDR3 reads CASSVGGAYDTDTQFF. In nucleotides, the CDR3 is TGTGCCAGCAGCGTAGGGGGCGCCTATGACACAGATACGCAGTTCTTC. The chain uses TRBV9 and TRBJ2-1; TRBD1 might be the D (5 bases). This CDR3 comprises 16 residues. V lost 0 bases, J lost 12 bases, and 22 bases lay in between. The germline V gene encodes CDR1 SGDLS and CDR2 YYNGEE.

This clonotype has only a few counts. A much larger clone is a single base away; this may be a read error. The rearrangement joins TRBV19 to TRBJ1-3, with D perhaps TRBD1 (5 bases). Per germline, CDR1 LNHDA and CDR2 SQIVND (reference sequence). The CDR3 covers 17 residues. DNA of the CDR3: TGTGTCAGTAGTATGGCGCAGGGTCCCGACTCTGGAAACACCATATATTTT. It codes for CVSSMAQGPDSGNTIYF.

The rearrangement joins TRBV10-3 to TRBJ1-2, with a possible D match to TRBD1 (6 bases). This CDR3 is 15 amino acids long. Germline loops: CDR1 ENHRY, CDR2 SYGVKD. Between the trimmed V and J ends, which lost 5 bases and 0 bases, there was a span of 13 bases. In nucleotides, the CDR3 is TGTGCCATCAGTAGCAGACAGGCTTCTAACTATGGCTACACCTTC. Its translation: CAISSRQASNYGYTF.

The chain joins TRBV12-3 or TRBV12-4 to TRBJ2-5, with unresolved D. This CDR3 contains 15 residues. Trimming removed 4 bases at V and 1 base at J, with 13 bases between. The CDR3 DNA reads TGTGCCAGCAGTTCAGCTTGGTCTTCCCAAGAGACCCAGTACTTC. Translating gives CASSSAWSSQETQYF.

V and J are TRBV29-1 and TRBJ2-3; D perhaps matches TRBD2 (6 bases). In germline, CDR1 is SQVTM, CDR2 ANQGSEA. This CDR3 is built from 13 residues. With 3 bases removed from V and 4 bases from J, the gap between germline ends came to 11 bases. The CDR3 region is CSVDLREADTQYF. CDR3 DNA sequence: TGCAGCGTTGATTTAAGGGAGGCAGATACGCAGTATTTT.

The chain is built from TRBV24-1 and TRBJ1-5; 7 positions match TRBD1. The CDR3 is 15 amino acids. Losses at the gene ends were 5 bases for V and 3 bases for J; bases not matched to a gene: 6. CDR1 and CDR2 from the germline V gene are KGHDR and SFDVKD. CDR3 protein: CATSGTGSNNQPQHF. CDR3 DNA: TGTGCCACCAGTGGGACAGGTAGTAACAATCAGCCCCAGCATTTT.

V usage is TRBV12-3 or TRBV12-4 and J usage is TRBJ2-1; 12 positions match TRBD2. The CDR3 is made up of 15 amino acids. Trimming took 5 bases from V and 6 from J; bases not matched to a gene: 5. CDR3 sequence: CASSPRLAGANEQFF. CDR3 nucleotides: TGTGCCAGCAGTCCTCGACTAGCGGGAGCCAATGAGCAGTTCTTC.

Only one count was recorded for this clonotype. V gene TRBV9 combines with J gene TRBJ2-3, with a tentative D call TRBD2 (6 bases). CDR1 and CDR2 from the germline V gene are SGDLS and YYNGEE. V was clipped by 3 bases and J by 8 bases, with 19 bases between them. CDR3 size: 15 residues. Here the CDR3 DNA reads TGTGCCAGCAGCGCCATCGGGGGTACACAGATTACGCAGTATTTT. The encoded protein is CASSAIGGTQITQYF.

In its sample, this clonotype was seen many times. The rearrangement links TRBV6-2 or TRBV6-3 to TRBJ2-7, with D perhaps matching TRBD1 (6 bases). The V gene lost 7 bases and the J gene lost 9 bases, with 31 bases spanning the gap. The CDR3 extends over 17 amino acids. Germline loops: CDR1 MNHEY, CDR2 SVGEGT. CDR3 nucleotides: TGTGCCAGCAACATGGACAGCCTCCCCTTAACGGGTGGTGGGCAGTACTTC. This sequence encodes CASNMDSLPLTGGGQYF.

The CDR3 bases are TGTGCCAGCAGCTCATCAAGACTAGCGGGGGGTTGGACCGGGGAGCTGTTTTTT. This codes for CASSSSRLAGGWTGELFF. V and J are TRBV7-6 and TRBJ2-2; 13 nucleotides line up with TRBD2. CDR1 and CDR2 from the germline V gene are SGHVS and FNYEAQ. V lost 4 bases, J lost 5 bases, and 10 bases stayed unmatched. CDR3 length: 18 residues.

With respect to this clonotype: A much larger clone sits a single nucleotide away, making a read error possible. This chain uses TRBV30 with TRBJ1-1; no clear D. The CDR3 consists of 13 residues. The germline gives CDR1 GTSNPN, CDR2 SVGIG (reference sequence). The ends were cut back, 4 bases at V and 1 base at J, with 10 bases in the middle. The CDR3 bases are TGTGCCTGGAATGTAGGCCGGAACACTGAAGCTTTCTTT. Translating gives CAWNVGRNTEAFF.

V and J are TRBV7-3 and TRBJ2-1; TRBD2 matches 11 bases. With V trimmed by 2 bases and J by 8 bases, 11 bases remained unmatched. The length of the CDR3 is 17 residues. Germline V gene lookup returns CDR1 SGHTA and CDR2 FQGTGA. The DNA of the CDR3 is TGTGCCAGCAGCTTAGAGACTAGCGGGGCTCAAAGGGATGAGCAGTTCTTC. Protein: CASSLETSGAQRDEQFF.

This clonotype was counted once. J is TRBJ2-5 and V is TRBV27; D might be TRBD2 (5 bases). The CDR3 has 13 amino acids. Germline-derived CDR1 and CDR2 are MNHEY and SMNVEV (reference sequence). The ends were cut back, 6 bases at V and 5 bases at J, with 13 bases in the middle. In nucleotides, the CDR3 is TGTGCCAGCAGCCCACTAGGAGCGGAGACCCAGTACTTC. This encodes CASSPLGAETQYF.

In this sample, this clonotype turned up many times. The rearrangement uses TRBV5-1 and TRBJ1-1; possibly TRBD1 for D (5 bases). V shed 4 bases and J shed 0 bases, with 13 bases lying between them. Germline CDR1 SGHRS, CDR2 YFSETQ. The length of the CDR3 is 15 residues. DNA of the CDR3: TGCGCCAGCAGCCCTCCGGGACCGGTGAACACTGAAGCTTTCTTT. Protein: CASSPPGPVNTEAFF.

There are a few counts of this clonotype. This sequence joins TRBV11-2 and TRBJ2-5, with D possibly matching TRBD2 (5 bases). The V and J ends lost 5 bases and 5 bases respectively, with 15 bases between them. CDR3 length: 14 residues. Germline lookup yields CDR1 SGHAT and CDR2 FQNNGV. The CDR3 bases are TGTGCCAGCAGCCGCCCGACTAAGCTGGAGACCCAGTACTTC. It is translated as CASSRPTKLETQYF.

J is TRBJ2-3 and V is TRBV7-8; D may be TRBD2 (6 bases). CDR3 length: 17 amino acids. V gave up 0 bases and J gave up 4 bases, with 17 bases separating them. The germline CDR1 and CDR2 sequences are SGHVS and FQNEAQ. The CDR3 here is CASSLALNGGIPDTQYF. CDR3 DNA sequence: TGTGCCAGCAGCTTAGCGCTCAACGGCGGGATACCAGATACGCAGTATTTT.

This clonotype was observed a handful of times. The CDR3 protein is CASISSSYNEQFF. The DNA for the CDR3 is TGTGCCAGTATCTCGAGCTCCTACAATGAGCAGTTCTTC. The chain is built from TRBV19 and TRBJ2-1, with D hard to call. With 7 bases removed from V and 0 bases from J, the gap between germline ends came to 7 bases. Looked up from germline, CDR1 is LNHDA and CDR2 is SQIVND (reference sequence). CDR3 size: 13 residues. Together with reference TRBV19 and TRBJ2-1, the CDR3 gives the full variable domain: DGGITQSPKYLFRKEGQNVTLSCEQNLNHDAMYWYRQDPGQGLRLIYYSQIVNDFQKGDIAEGYSVSREKKESFPLTVTSAQKNPTAFYLCASISSSYNEQFFGPGTRLTVL.

This clonotype was recorded many times. V gene TRBV2 combines with J gene TRBJ1-3; D gene uncertain. V was trimmed by 2 bases and J by 4 bases, leaving 9 bases between them. This CDR3 has 14 amino acids. Germline V gene lookup returns CDR1 SNHLY and CDR2 FYNNEI. CDR3 in DNA: TGTGCCAGCAGTGAACGGGTAAACGGAAACACCATATATTTT. It is translated as CASSERVNGNTIYF.

The rearrangement links TRBV20-1 to TRBJ2-7; the match to TRBD2 covers 9 bases. Looked up from germline, CDR1 is DFQATT and CDR2 is SNEGSKA (reference sequence). The CDR3 is made up of 14 amino acids. Trimming removed 5 bases from V and 6 bases from J; junction bases left unmatched: 11. The CDR3 region has the DNA TGCAGTGCTCGGGGGACTAGCTTCGATAGCGAGCAGTACTTC. It codes for CSARGTSFDSEQYF.

To note about this clonotype: The CDR3 carries no conserved terminal phenylalanine or tryptophan, so it likely arises from a read error. The rearrangement uses TRBV20-1 and TRBJ2-5; D unclear. Per germline, CDR1 DFQATT and CDR2 SNEGSKA (reference sequence). The CDR3 consists of 10 residues. The V gene lost 3 bases and the J gene lost 5 bases, with 4 bases spanning the gap. CDR3 nucleotides: TGCAGTGCTAGGTGGGAGACCCAGTACCTC. Encoded protein: CSARWETQYL.

V gene TRBV2 combines with J gene TRBJ1-5, with D perhaps TRBD1 (5 bases). Germline-derived CDR1 and CDR2 are SNHLY and FYNNEI. Trimming removed 5 bases from V and 5 bases from J, with 16 bases in between. This CDR3 has 15 residues. The CDR3 reads CASSYGSGDYQPQHF. The CDR3 DNA sequence: TGTGCCAGCAGTTACGGTTCGGGGGATTATCAGCCCCAGCATTTT.

The CDR3, as DNA: TGTGCCACCAGCAGACTTCAACAGGGGGAGCTGTTTTTT. Amino acids: CATSRLQQGELFF. The rearrangement uses TRBV15 and TRBJ2-2; D call uncertain. V was shortened by 2 bases and J by 8 bases, with 9 bases between the two germline ends. CDR1 is LNHNV, CDR2 YYDKDF, per germline (reference sequence). This CDR3 is 13 amino acids long. Full variable domain (rest looked up from reference TRBV15 and TRBJ2-2): DAMVIQNPRYQVTQFGKPVTLSCSQTLNHNVMYWYQQKSSQAPKLLFHYYDKDFNNEADTPDNFQSRRPNTSFCFLDIRSPGLGDTAMYLCATSRLQQGELFFGEGSRLTVL.

In regard to this clonotype: This sequence may be a read error, since a much larger clone differs from it by one base. The chain links TRBV3-1 to TRBJ1-3; D is ambiguous. The ends were cut back, 2 bases at V and 3 bases at J, with 8 bases in the middle. The CDR3 length is 14 residues. CDR1 LGHDT and CDR2 YNNKEL come from the germline V gene (reference sequence). This chain's CDR3 is CASSQPHGGNTIYF. The CDR3 region has the DNA TGTGCCAGCAGCCAACCCCATGGTGGAAACACCATATATTTT.

At least ten counts were recorded for this clonotype. J is TRBJ2-7 and V is TRBV12-3 or TRBV12-4; TRBD2 might be the D (7 bases). This CDR3 is built from 17 residues. Trimming took off 3 bases at V and 3 bases at J, with 21 bases between the two ends. CDR3 bases: TGTGCCAGCAGTTTGGGGCAGGGCCGGGGGGCGAACTACGAGCAGTACTTC. Residues: CASSLGQGRGANYEQYF.